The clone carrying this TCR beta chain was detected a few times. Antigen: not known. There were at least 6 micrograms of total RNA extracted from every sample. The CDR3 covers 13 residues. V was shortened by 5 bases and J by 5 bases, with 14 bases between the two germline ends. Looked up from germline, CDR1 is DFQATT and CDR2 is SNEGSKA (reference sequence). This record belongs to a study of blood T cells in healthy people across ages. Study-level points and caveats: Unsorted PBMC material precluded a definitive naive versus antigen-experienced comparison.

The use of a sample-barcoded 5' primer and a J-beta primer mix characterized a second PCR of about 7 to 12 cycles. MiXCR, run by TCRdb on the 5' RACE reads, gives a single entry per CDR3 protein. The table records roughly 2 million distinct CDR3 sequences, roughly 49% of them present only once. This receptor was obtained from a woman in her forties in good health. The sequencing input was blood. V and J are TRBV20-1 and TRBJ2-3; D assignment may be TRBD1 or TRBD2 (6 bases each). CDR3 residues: CSARGGPGDTQYF. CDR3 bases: TGCAGTGCTCGAGGGGGGCCCGGAGATACGCAGTATTTT.